Presented here are 30 T cell receptor beta chains from one specimen sequenced in a study of T-cell memory formation after mild COVID-19. One entry per CDR3 protein, called by TCRdb with MiXCR from the 5' RACE reads. The sample comprises 360,000 or so distinct CDR3 sequences, around 30% of which are singletons, and roughly 14% rests with the top ten. Specimen: PBMCs or a T cell subset sorted from them (not recorded which). These receptors all stem from an adult woman who had mild COVID-19 (a few samples of this study predate the infection). Cell type and time point are not known.

The chain has TRBV25-1 and TRBJ1-1, with D possibly matching TRBD1 (6 bases). V was pared by 10 bases and J by 4 bases, with 16 bases between. CDR3 length equals 13 residues. The V gene's germline CDR1 is MGHDK and CDR2 SYGVNS. CDR3 nucleotide sequence: TGTGCCACCGCGACGGGGGCCAGCACTGAAGCTTTCTTT. Its translation: CATATGASTEAFF.

The rearrangement joins TRBV15 to TRBJ1-2, with no clear D. The CDR3 length is 15 residues. V was pared by 5 bases and J by 4 bases, with 17 bases between. The germline V gene encodes CDR1 LNHNV and CDR2 YYDKDF (reference sequence). CDR3 amino acids: CATSSSRHSSYGYTF. CDR3 nucleotides: TGTGCCACCAGCTCTTCCCGGCACAGTTCCTATGGCTACACCTTC.

The chain recombines TRBV12-3 or TRBV12-4 with TRBJ2-2; 12 bases are a match to TRBD2. This CDR3 spans 16 amino acids. After removal of 5 bases from V and 5 bases from J, the junction contained 6 bases not matched to a gene. The CDR3 is CASSLPSGRATGELFF. Written as DNA, the CDR3 is TGTGCCAGCAGTCTCCCTAGCGGGAGGGCAACCGGGGAGCTGTTTTTT.

The chain couples TRBV12-3 or TRBV12-4 to TRBJ2-1, with 8 positions matching TRBD2. There are 15 residues in the CDR3. V trimming: 5 bases; J trimming: 4 bases; junction bases outside the gene matches: 7. The CDR3 DNA is TGTGCCAGCAGTCGGGGGGGCGCCGATTACAATGAGCAGTTCTTC. As protein: CASSRGGADYNEQFF.

In this sample, this clonotype turned up a few times. The rearrangement uses TRBV30 and TRBJ2-3; D is possibly TRBD1 or TRBD2 (5 bases each). CDR1 and CDR2 from the germline V gene are GTSNPN and SVGIG (reference sequence). Trimming took 4 bases from V and 8 from J, leaving 16 bases between them. The CDR3 is made up of 13 amino acids. The CDR3 loop reads CAWKRSPRGTQYF. The DNA for the CDR3 is TGTGCCTGGAAGCGGAGCCCAAGGGGTACGCAGTATTTT.

This rearrangement joins TRBV6-2 or TRBV6-3 to TRBJ2-3; D may be TRBD1 or TRBD2 (7 bases each). Trimming removed 7 bases from V and 3 bases from J, with 14 bases in between. This CDR3 spans 14 amino acids. The germline gives CDR1 MNHEY, CDR2 SVGEGT. This chain's CDR3 is CASTQGGLTDTQYF. Here the CDR3 DNA reads TGTGCCAGCACCCAGGGGGGGCTAACAGATACGCAGTATTTT.

The chain combines TRBV6-6 with TRBJ2-3; TRBD2 agrees at 10 bases. V was clipped by 11 bases and J by 2 bases; unmatched bases: 10. Germline V gene data show CDR1 as MNHNY and CDR2 as SVGAGI (reference sequence). The CDR3 totals 15 residues. The CDR3 loop reads CAVEIAGGVTDTQYF. In DNA form, the CDR3 reads TGTGCCGTCGAGATAGCGGGAGGAGTCACAGATACGCAGTATTTT.

The rearrangement uses TRBV7-9 and TRBJ2-5; D may be TRBD1 (6 bases). The germline V gene has CDR1 SEHNR and CDR2 FQNEAQ (reference sequence). This CDR3 has 15 amino acids. V lost 5 bases and J 2 bases, leaving 15 bases between the germline ends. The CDR3 DNA sequence: TGTGCCAGCAGCCAAGGTGGGACACCTCAAGAGACCCAGTACTTC. Amino acids: CASSQGGTPQETQYF.

The V gene is TRBV27, the J gene TRBJ1-1, with unresolved D. The CDR3 contains 13 residues. The germline V gene encodes CDR1 MNHEY and CDR2 SMNVEV (reference sequence). V lost 3 bases and J 4 bases, leaving 9 bases between the germline ends. CDR3 in DNA: TGTGCCAGCAGTTTTAGTGGGCTCACTGAAGCTTTCTTT. This gives the protein CASSFSGLTEAFF.

V usage is TRBV7-9 and J usage is TRBJ1-1; D is possibly TRBD1 (6 bases). This CDR3 is built from 12 residues. V gave up 1 base and J gave up 10 bases, with 10 bases separating them. CDR1 is SEHNR, CDR2 FQNEAQ, per germline (reference sequence). The CDR3 reads CASSLDRAGAFF. Here the CDR3 DNA reads TGTGCCAGCAGCTTAGACAGGGCTGGAGCTTTCTTT.

This rearrangement joins TRBV24-1 to TRBJ2-1, with a weak D call TRBD1 (6 bases). The CDR3 contains 16 residues. CDR1 KGHDR and CDR2 SFDVKD come from the germline V gene. V shed 5 bases and J shed 1 base, with 14 bases lying between them. CDR3 DNA: TGTGCCACCAGTGCCACGAGGGGGAAATCCTACAATGAGCAGTTCTTC. Its translation is CATSATRGKSYNEQFF.

This rearrangement joins TRBV5-1 to TRBJ2-7; perhaps TRBD1 as D (7 bases). Germline V gene data show CDR1 as SGHRS and CDR2 as YFSETQ. The V and J ends lost 0 bases and 5 bases respectively, with 15 bases between them. The CDR3 consists of 15 residues. The CDR3 DNA sequence: TGCGCCAGCAGCTTGGGCCAGGGGGGTGGTGACGAGCAGTACTTC. Translation gives CASSLGQGGGDEQYF. Using reference TRBV5-1 and TRBJ2-7 for the parts outside the CDR3, the full variable domain is KAGVTQTPRYLIKTRGQQVTLSCSPISGHRSVSWYQQTPGQGLQFLFEYFSETQRNKGNFPGRFSGRQFSNSRSEMNVSTLELGDSALYLCASSLGQGGGDEQYFGPGTRLTVT.

This chain uses TRBV19 with TRBJ1-4, with D unresolved. Trimming took 3 bases from V and 3 from J, leaving 11 bases between them. CDR1 is LNHDA and CDR2 is SQIVND in the germline V gene (reference sequence). The CDR3 is made up of 15 amino acids. The CDR3 sequence: CASSIGPRANEKLFF. The DNA for the CDR3 is TGTGCCAGTAGTATTGGGCCCCGCGCTAATGAAAAACTGTTTTTT.

V usage is TRBV27 and J usage is TRBJ2-7; D is possibly TRBD2 (5 bases). The length of the CDR3 is 15 residues. Germline assignment: CDR1 MNHEY and CDR2 SMNVEV (reference sequence). The V end was cut by 5 bases, the J end by 3 bases, with 17 bases between. CDR3 region: CASSEGGRVIYEQYF. The CDR3 DNA reads as TGTGCCAGCAGTGAAGGAGGACGGGTGATCTACGAGCAGTACTTC.

This clonotype was recorded a few times. This chain uses TRBV3-1 with TRBJ1-1, with D unresolved. The germline V and J ends were trimmed by 2 bases and 4 bases, with 8 bases remaining between them. Germline V gene sequence: CDR1 LGHDT, CDR2 YNNKEL (reference sequence). CDR3 length: 13 amino acids. CDR3 DNA: TGTGCCAGCAGCCAATACCCCCCCACTGAAGCTTTCTTT. Encoded protein: CASSQYPPTEAFF.

This clonotype came up a few times. The chain links TRBV6-2 or TRBV6-3 to TRBJ1-5; a possible D gene is TRBD1 (5 bases). The CDR3 spans 16 residues. Germline V CDR1 and CDR2: MNHEY, SVGEGT. V lost 2 bases and J lost 3, with 14 bases in between. This chain's CDR3 is CASSYRGTVSNQPQHF. The DNA for the CDR3 is TGTGCCAGCAGTTACCGTGGGACGGTGTCCAATCAGCCCCAGCATTTT.

This clonotype has more than one count but fewer than ten. The chain joins TRBV24-1 to TRBJ2-7; no clear D. This CDR3 spans 14 amino acids. The V gene's germline CDR1 is KGHDR and CDR2 SFDVKD. The V end was cut by 4 bases, the J end by 4 bases, with 13 bases between. CDR3 bases: TGTGCCACCAGTGAGACCTCAGGAACGTACGAGCAGTACTTC. Translation gives CATSETSGTYEQYF.

This clonotype was detected only a few times. V and J are TRBV7-9 and TRBJ1-1, with TRBD1 identical over 9 bases. This CDR3 is built from 15 residues. The germline CDR1 and CDR2 sequences are SEHNR and FQNEAQ (reference sequence). After removal of 4 bases from V and 1 base from J, the junction contained 4 bases not matched to a gene. CDR3 bases: TGTGCCAGCAGCTCGACAGGGGGTAGGAACACTGAAGCTTTCTTT. This codes for CASSSTGGRNTEAFF. The full variable domain, with the rest looked up from reference TRBV7-9 and TRBJ1-1, is DTGVSQNPRHKITKRGQNVTFRCDPISEHNRLYWYRQTLGQGPEFLTYFQNEAQLEKSRLLSDRFSAERPKGSFSTLEIQRTEQGDSAMYLCASSSTGGRNTEAFFGQGTRLTVV.

This chain links TRBV2 with TRBJ2-2; D remains ambiguous. V shed 0 bases and J shed 3 bases, with 5 bases lying between them. Germline CDR1 and CDR2: SNHLY and FYNNEI. CDR3 length equals 14 residues. CDR3 region: CASSEALYTGELFF. DNA for the CDR3: TGTGCCAGCAGTGAAGCCCTTTACACCGGGGAGCTGTTTTTT.

The table lists this clonotype with a few counts. This chain joins TRBV20-1 and TRBJ1-1, with a tentative D call TRBD1 (5 bases). Per germline, CDR1 DFQATT and CDR2 SNEGSKA (reference sequence). The CDR3 spans 15 residues. The V and J ends lost 6 bases and 1 base respectively, with 18 bases between them. The CDR3 is CSAGGVGRQNTEAFF. The DNA of the CDR3 is TGCAGTGCCGGGGGGGTGGGACGGCAGAACACTGAAGCTTTCTTT.

This clonotype appeared many times. The chain recombines TRBV6-4 with TRBJ2-3, with D possibly being TRBD2 (6 bases). This CDR3 spans 14 amino acids. Per germline, CDR1 MRHNA and CDR2 SNTAGT. V was clipped by 0 bases and J by 4 bases, with 8 bases between them. Here the CDR3 reads CASSDSPGADTQYF. Written as DNA, the CDR3 is TGTGCCAGCAGTGACTCCCCGGGAGCAGATACGCAGTATTTT.

This chain connects TRBV18 to TRBJ2-5; a possible D gene is TRBD2 (5 bases). CDR3 size: 14 residues. Per germline, CDR1 KGHSH and CDR2 LQKENI. Trimming stripped 3 bases from V and 1 base from J, with 9 bases between. CDR3 residues: CASSPALAQETQYF. For the CDR3, the DNA is TGTGCCAGCTCACCTGCCCTAGCCCAAGAGACCCAGTACTTC.

The chain has TRBV12-3 or TRBV12-4 and TRBJ2-1; 10 bases are a match to TRBD2. The ends lost 3 bases at V and 6 bases at J; junction bases unmatched: 20. This CDR3 has 20 residues. CDR3 amino acids: CASSFGGLAGVITGVNEQFF. The CDR3 DNA is TGTGCCAGCAGTTTTGGGGGGCTAGCGGGAGTCATTACGGGAGTCAATGAGCAGTTCTTC.

The chain joins TRBV20-1 to TRBJ2-1; TRBD2 matches 10 bases. This CDR3 comprises 14 residues. Germline V gene lookup returns CDR1 DFQATT and CDR2 SNEGSKA (reference sequence). V was clipped by 6 bases and J by 7 bases; unmatched bases: 9. The CDR3 spells CSAGNSGRWNEQFF. CDR3 nucleotides: TGCAGTGCCGGTAATAGCGGGAGGTGGAATGAGCAGTTCTTC.

The chain has TRBV27 and TRBJ2-3, with D possibly TRBD2 on 6 matching bases. This CDR3 comprises 15 residues. V dropped 5 bases and J dropped 0 bases, with 12 bases sitting between them. CDR1 and CDR2 (germline): MNHEY, SMNVEV (reference sequence). The CDR3 is CASSHERVSTDTQYF. The CDR3 bases are TGTGCCAGCAGTCACGAGCGGGTTAGCACAGATACGCAGTATTTT.

This clonotype was seen more than once but under ten times. The chain employs TRBV5-1 and TRBJ1-2; 9 bases fit TRBD1. The CDR3 spans 15 residues. Unmatched junction bases numbered 9, after V lost 5 bases and J lost 4 bases. Germline loops: CDR1 SGHRS, CDR2 YFSETQ. The CDR3 region is CASSTTGGAGYGYTF. DNA of the CDR3: TGCGCCAGCAGTACAACAGGGGGCGCCGGCTATGGCTACACCTTC.

This clonotype was recorded a few times. The chain combines TRBV9 with TRBJ2-7; 9 bases agree with TRBD2. CDR1 and CDR2 (germline): SGDLS, YYNGEE. With 0 bases clipped from V and 2 bases from J, the junction kept 3 bases outside the gene matches. This CDR3 contains 15 residues. The CDR3: CASSVGGRETYEQYF. The CDR3 nucleotides are TGTGCCAGCAGCGTAGGCGGGAGGGAGACCTACGAGCAGTACTTC.

This clonotype was counted a few times. The chain employs TRBV25-1 and TRBJ1-1; D is uncertain. V was pared by 8 bases and J by 1 base, with 11 bases between. Germline V gives CDR1 MGHDK, CDR2 SYGVNS. This CDR3 comprises 13 residues. In DNA, the CDR3 is TGTGCCAGCGTAAACAGCCAGAACACTGAAGCTTTCTTT. Translating gives CASVNSQNTEAFF.

The chain employs TRBV5-1 and TRBJ2-1; 14 positions agree with TRBD2. Looked up from germline, CDR1 is SGHRS and CDR2 is YFSETQ. The ends lost 4 bases at V and 9 bases at J; junction bases unmatched: 6. The CDR3 totals 15 residues. CDR3 sequence: CASSPGTSGGSEQFF. CDR3 nucleotides: TGCGCCAGCAGCCCCGGGACTAGCGGGGGAAGTGAGCAGTTCTTC.

The chain employs TRBV3-1 and TRBJ2-1; 8 nucleotides match TRBD2. Per the germline V gene, CDR1 is LGHDT and CDR2 is YNNKEL (reference sequence). Losses at the gene ends were 0 bases for V and 8 bases for J; bases not matched to a gene: 6. This CDR3 spans 15 amino acids. DNA for the CDR3: TGTGCCAGCAGCCAAGAAGCGGGGGTCAACCATGAGCAGTTCTTC. This translates into CASSQEAGVNHEQFF.